This TCR beta chain was captured in a study of blood T cell repertoires in COVID-19. Trimming removed 0 bases from V and 7 bases from J, with 4 bases in between. This CDR3 is 12 amino acids long. Germline CDR1 SGHRS, CDR2 YFSETQ. The table came from immunoSEQ multiplex PCR; TCRdb's copy has only in-frame clones and leaves some out. The sample lists 30,000 to 40,000 clones; under 90% were seen once. Sequences were obtained from peripheral blood. The source of this sequence is a man in his fifties with acute or convalescent COVID-19. The rearrangement links TRBV5-1 to TRBJ2-2; D not resolved. Written as DNA, the CDR3 is TGCGCCAGCAGCTTGGGAGGCGGGGAGCTGTTTTTT. Its protein is CASSLGGGELFF.